The 15 T cell receptor beta chains below come from one sample, sequenced in a study of blood T cell repertoires in COVID-19. Assay: immunoSEQ multiplex PCR; the TCRdb copy retains only in-frame clones and omits some. In the table there are some 74,000 clones, less than 85% of which are singletons. The sample taken for sequencing was peripheral blood. The receptor source for this set is a woman older than 75 with acute or convalescent COVID-19.

This clone has just a few counts. The rearrangement links TRBV4-1 to TRBJ2-4; weak D call: TRBD2 (6 bases). Germline assignment: CDR1 MGHRA and CDR2 YSYEKL. The CDR3 consists of 18 residues. V was shortened by 0 bases and J by 0 bases, with 15 bases between the two germline ends. The CDR3 is CASSQDLAGSLAKNIQYF. The CDR3 DNA sequence: TGCGCCAGCAGCCAAGATCTTGCGGGGTCCCTAGCCAAAAACATTCAGTACTTC.

The rearrangement joins TRBV19 to TRBJ1-1; D is perhaps TRBD1 (5 bases). CDR3 length equals 17 residues. V lost 0 bases to trimming and J lost 4 bases, with 18 bases between them. Germline lookup yields CDR1 LNHDA and CDR2 SQIVND (reference sequence). CDR3 sequence: CASSIEYFAGGSTEAFF. In nucleotides, the CDR3 is TGTGCCAGTAGTATAGAATATTTTGCGGGGGGAAGCACTGAAGCTTTCTTT.

This chain joins TRBV5-1 and TRBJ2-2, with 8 positions matching TRBD2. The CDR3 is 16 residues long. The junction had 6 bases not matched to a gene; V was cut back by 1 base and J by 4 bases. Germline values: CDR1 SGHRS, CDR2 YFSETQ. CDR3 nucleotides: TGCGCCAGCAGCTTGTATCGACTAGCGAGCACCGGGGAGCTGTTTTTT. It encodes CASSLYRLASTGELFF.

The J gene is TRBJ2-1, the V gene TRBV24-1; the match to TRBD1 covers 7 bases. This CDR3 has 15 residues. Germline CDR1 is KGHDR and CDR2 is SFDVKD. V was pared by 0 bases and J by 8 bases, with 6 bases of the junction left unmatched. The CDR3 DNA is TGTGCCACCAGTGATTTGACAGGGGTGGGTGATGAGCAGTTCTTC. Its translation: CATSDLTGVGDEQFF.

The chain recombines TRBV7-2 with TRBJ1-2; D is possibly TRBD1 (6 bases). The germline CDR1 and CDR2 sequences are SGHTA and FQGNSA. The CDR3 runs 14 residues. V was pared by 0 bases and J by 7 bases, with 12 bases between. The CDR3 loop is CASSLASGVRGYTF. In nucleotides, the CDR3 is TGTGCCAGCAGCTTAGCGTCAGGGGTTCGTGGCTACACCTTC.

The CDR3 nucleotides are TGCGCCAGCAGTCAAAGATACGGGGACAGGGGCCCATATGAGGGCTACACCTTC. Amino acid sequence: CASSQRYGDRGPYEGYTF. The V and J genes are TRBV23-1 and TRBJ1-2; TRBD1 agrees at 10 bases. TRBV23-1 is reported as an ORF; its role is uncertain. With 2 bases clipped from V and 8 bases from J, the junction kept 17 bases outside the gene matches. This CDR3 has 18 amino acids.

The genes are TRBV13 and TRBJ1-4; D uncertain. Germline-derived CDR1 and CDR2 are PRHDT and FYEKMQ (reference sequence). The CDR3 loop spans 13 amino acids. The V end lost 5 bases, the J end lost 4 bases, and 8 bases lay between the germline ends. Here the CDR3 DNA reads TGTGCCAGCAGCATGGCCGATAATGAAAAACTGTTTTTT. Protein: CASSMADNEKLFF.

The rearrangement links TRBV9 to TRBJ2-7; no clear D. The CDR3 is made up of 13 amino acids. The germline V gene encodes CDR1 SGDLS and CDR2 YYNGEE. V dropped 4 bases and J dropped 5 bases, with 13 bases sitting between them. CDR3 bases: TGTGCCAGCAGCCCGCACCCTCGGGACGAGCAGTACTTC. Residues: CASSPHPRDEQYF.

This chain joins TRBV24-1 and TRBJ2-1, with 8 bases identical to TRBD2. The V gene end was trimmed by 5 bases and the J gene end by 7 bases; junction bases not matched to a gene: 9. From germline, CDR1 is KGHDR and CDR2 SFDVKD. The CDR3 spans 15 residues. CDR3 DNA sequence: TGTGCCACCAGTGTCTCGGGAGGGCCGGGGAATGAGCAGTTCTTC. Protein: CATSVSGGPGNEQFF.

V gene TRBV20-1 combines with J gene TRBJ1-1; the D is unclear. V shed 6 bases and J shed 8 bases, with 13 bases lying between them. The germline V gene encodes CDR1 DFQATT and CDR2 SNEGSKA (reference sequence). The CDR3 consists of 11 residues. CDR3 sequence reads: CSAALPVEAFF. The DNA for the CDR3 is TGCAGTGCCGCATTGCCGGTCGAAGCTTTCTTT.

This chain links TRBV11-2 with TRBJ2-1; D remains ambiguous. V lost 5 bases, J lost 10 bases, and 21 bases lay in between. This CDR3 has 15 amino acids. Germline V lookup: CDR1 SGHAT, CDR2 FQNNGV. CDR3 region: CASSTRLLYQGEQFF. For the CDR3, the DNA is TGTGCCAGCAGCACCAGACTCCTCTACCAAGGCGAGCAGTTCTTC.

The V call is TRBV7-6, the J call TRBJ1-1; D is unresolved. Trimming left V 2 bases short and J 0 bases short, with 10 bases between. In germline, CDR1 is SGHVS, CDR2 FNYEAQ. The CDR3 loop spans 15 amino acids. The DNA of the CDR3 is TGTGCCAGCAGCTTACTTGGGGAGATGAACACTGAAGCTTTCTTT. It codes for CASSLLGEMNTEAFF.

The CDR3 coding sequence is TGTGCCAGCAGGAGACTAGCGGGGGGGGCGACCTACGAGCAGTACTTC. This encodes CASRRLAGGATYEQYF. The chain couples TRBV2 to TRBJ2-7, with 14 bases lining up with TRBD2. Germline V gene lookup returns CDR1 SNHLY and CDR2 FYNNEI. This CDR3 has 16 residues. V lost 6 bases and J lost 2; bases outside the gene matches: 6.

For this clone: At one boundary the junction diverges from the germline segment, which might be a read error. This chain uses TRBV7-7 with TRBJ2-2; possible D gene TRBD2, 5 bases. The CDR3 totals 14 residues. The V gene's germline CDR1 is SSHAT and CDR2 FNYEAQ (reference sequence). CDR3 coding DNA: TGTGCTAGCAGCCCACGGGGTGGACCCGGGGAGCTGTTTTTT. This sequence encodes CASSPRGGPGELFF. Supplemented by reference TRBV7-7 and TRBJ2-2, the full variable domain reads GAGVSQSPRYKVTKRGQDVTLRCDPISSHATLYWYQQALGQGPEFLTYFNYEAQPDKSGLPSDRFSAERPEGSISTLTIQRTEQRDSAMYRCASSPRGGPGELFFGEGSRLTVL.

This chain uses TRBV29-1 with TRBJ2-3, with 10 bases matching TRBD2. The germline CDR1 and CDR2 sequences are SQVTM and ANQGSEA. This CDR3 comprises 15 residues. Germline trimming cut 3 bases from V and 0 bases from J; bases unmatched to any gene: 3. The CDR3 DNA reads TGCAGCGTTGATTTACTAGCGGGGAGCACAGATACGCAGTATTTT. Amino acid sequence: CSVDLLAGSTDTQYF.